The 13 T cell receptor beta chains below were found in one sample sequenced in a study of blood T cell repertoires in COVID-19. Profiling relied on immunoSEQ multiplex PCR, and the TCRdb table lists in-frame clones only, not all of them. The sample yields over 30,000 clones, 75% to 90% seen once. Specimen: peripheral blood. All receptors come from a woman older than 75 with active or convalescent COVID-19.

This clone occurred once. The chain employs TRBV9 and TRBJ1-6; 8 bases are a match to TRBD1. This CDR3 region has 15 residues. CDR1 SGDLS and CDR2 YYNGEE come from the germline V gene. The junction had 5 bases not matched to a gene; V was cut back by 3 bases and J by 6 bases. The CDR3 DNA sequence: TGTGCCAGCAGCGCACCGGGACAGGCTAATTCACCCCTCCACTTT. This codes for CASSAPGQANSPLHF. Using reference TRBV9 and TRBJ1-6 for the parts outside the CDR3, the full variable domain is DSGVTQTPKHLITATGQRVTLRCSPRSGDLSVYWYQQSLDQGLQFLIQYYNGEERAKGNILERFSAQQFPDLHSELNLSSLELGDSALYFCASSAPGQANSPLHFGNGTRLTVT.

The chain is built from TRBV3-1 (or the pseudogene TRBV3-2) and TRBJ2-7, with 7 bases identical to TRBD2. V trimming: 4 bases; J trimming: 7 bases; junction bases outside the gene matches: 4. The CDR3 extends over 12 amino acids. Per germline, CDR1 LGHDT and CDR2 YNNKEL (reference sequence). CDR3 in DNA: TGTGCCAGCAGCCTTAGCGGGCGAGAGCAGTACTTC. It translates to CASSLSGREQYF.

This clone was seen only once. The chain couples TRBV5-1 to TRBJ1-2; D remains ambiguous. Germline V gives CDR1 SGHRS, CDR2 YFSETQ. The CDR3 covers 13 residues. V lost 4 bases, J lost 6 bases, and 13 bases lay in between. CDR3 loop: CASSRGMADGYTF. DNA for the CDR3: TGCGCCAGCAGCCGAGGGATGGCAGATGGCTACACCTTC.

The chain joins TRBV7-9 to TRBJ1-2, with D possibly matching TRBD1 (5 bases). The germline CDR1 and CDR2 sequences are SEHNR and FQNEAQ (reference sequence). The CDR3 is 14 residues long. V was shortened by 5 bases and J by 2 bases, with 12 bases between the two germline ends. This chain's CDR3 is CASSMDTQNYGYTF. The CDR3 DNA is TGTGCCAGCAGCATGGACACGCAGAACTATGGCTACACCTTC.

The chain has TRBV6-5 and TRBJ2-7, with a possible D match to TRBD1 (6 bases). The germline CDR1 and CDR2 sequences are MNHEY and SVGAGI. The CDR3 is 14 residues long. V was shortened by 8 bases and J by 4 bases, with 18 bases between the two germline ends. DNA for the CDR3: TGTGCCAGCGAATCTCAGACAGGTAGTTACGAGCAGTACTTC. Translation gives CASESQTGSYEQYF.

V is TRBV5-8 and J is TRBJ2-5; 8 nucleotides line up with TRBD2. Germline loops: CDR1 SGHTS, CDR2 YDEGEE. After removal of 1 base from V and 5 bases from J, the junction contained 4 bases not matched to a gene. There are 14 residues in the CDR3. For the CDR3, the DNA is TGTGCCAGCAGCTTGACGCGGGGGGTGGAGACCCAGTACTTC. This encodes CASSLTRGVETQYF.

This clone was observed once. The chain links TRBV6-4 to TRBJ1-1; no clear D gene. The CDR3 consists of 13 residues. V was cut by 3 bases and J by 6 bases, with 11 bases left in between. The germline V gene has CDR1 MRHNA and CDR2 SNTAGT. The CDR3, as DNA: TGTGCCAGCAGTGATCGGGAAGGGTCTGAAGCTTTCTTT. Encoded protein: CASSDREGSEAFF.

The chain uses TRBV7-9 and TRBJ2-5; TRBD2 matches 8 bases. The junction had 11 bases not matched to a gene; V was cut back by 5 bases and J by 3 bases. The CDR3 is 16 residues long. Germline assignment: CDR1 SEHNR and CDR2 FQNEAQ (reference sequence). The CDR3 loop is CASSPRGAGVEETQYF. The CDR3 DNA follows: TGTGCCAGCAGCCCCAGGGGAGCGGGGGTAGAAGAGACCCAGTACTTC.

The rearrangement uses TRBV5-1 and TRBJ2-7; tentatively, D is TRBD2 (5 bases). CDR3 length equals 13 residues. The germline V gene encodes CDR1 SGHRS and CDR2 YFSETQ. V lost 3 bases and J lost 7, with 14 bases in between. DNA of the CDR3: TGCGCCAGCAGCTCCGGCCCGGGCGGGGAGCAGTACTTC. Its translation: CASSSGPGGEQYF.

This chain links TRBV3-1 (or the pseudogene TRBV3-2) with TRBJ2-1; 13 nucleotides match TRBD2. V lost 4 bases and J lost 6; bases outside the gene matches: 6. The CDR3 has 16 residues. Germline assignment: CDR1 LGHDT and CDR2 YNNKEL (reference sequence). DNA of the CDR3: TGTGCCAGCAGCCTGTGGACTAGCGGGGGCCTCAATGAGCAGTTCTTC. It specifies CASSLWTSGGLNEQFF.

The V gene is TRBV11-2, the J gene TRBJ2-2; 8 bases align to TRBD1. CDR3 length: 16 amino acids. The V and J ends lost 1 base and 1 base, in that order; junction bases with no gene match: 2. Germline values: CDR1 SGHAT, CDR2 FQNNGV. The CDR3 bases are TGTGCCAGCAGCTTAGGAGGGACAGGGAACACCGGGGAGCTGTTTTTT. This sequence encodes CASSLGGTGNTGELFF.

The chain uses TRBV30 and TRBJ1-5, with 9 positions matching TRBD1. This CDR3 has 15 amino acids. V was pared by 3 bases and J by 1 base, with 4 bases of the junction left unmatched. Germline CDR1 reads GTSNPN; CDR2 reads SVGIG (reference sequence). CDR3 nucleotides: TGTGCCTGGAGCCCCGGACAGGGGAGCAATCAGCCCCAGCATTTT. Translated: CAWSPGQGSNQPQHF.

The rearrangement links TRBV19 to TRBJ2-5; 10 bases agree with TRBD1. The CDR3 runs 15 residues. The germline CDR1 and CDR2 sequences are LNHDA and SQIVND (reference sequence). Trimming removed 7 bases from V and 0 bases from J; junction bases left unmatched: 5. The CDR3: CASKPGQGYQETQYF. Written as DNA, the CDR3 is TGTGCCAGTAAACCGGGACAGGGGTACCAAGAGACCCAGTACTTC.